This T cell receptor beta chain is drawn from a study of CD8+ T cells in alopecia areata (dated by TCRdb to between 2018 and 2020). Background on the whole study: Skin from C3H/HeJ donors aged about 6-13 months with spontaneous alopecia was grafted onto female C3H/HeJ recipients aged about 7-10 weeks. To study T cell clonal expansion in alopecia areata, the researchers applied high-throughput TCRbeta sequencing to both the C3H/HeJ mouse model and human patients. Scalp tissue and sorted CD4+ and CD8+ peripheral blood T cells from patchy and totalis/universalis alopecia areata patients and from healthy controls were covered by human TCRbeta sequencing. Clonality in the scalp was compared among normal scalp (n=4), patchy alopecia areata scalp (n=8), and alopecia totalis/universalis scalp (n=8). The RNA source kit depended on sample type: the PAXgene miRNA kit for fixed scalp, the miRNeasy kit for PBMCs, and the RNeasy kit for mouse skin. Amplification of TCRbeta CDR3 regions was done by immunoSEQ multiplex PCR using 35 Vbeta forward primers and 13 Jbeta reverse primers. The investigation overall reported the following: Lesional scalp, especially in alopecia totalis/universalis, showed higher clonality and more expanded CD8+ clones than normal scalp, suggesting antigenic drive. Unlike mouse skin, which is dominated by gammadelta T cells, normal human skin has resident alphabeta T cells that are also sequenced, and this complicates analysis of the scalp TCR repertoire. Shared TCR sequences between patients were less evident than in mice, which may be partly attributable to HLA diversity in the patient population.

Receptor libraries were prepared by the immunoSEQ multiplex PCR assay. For TCR sequencing, RNA was extracted from every sample and reverse transcribed into cDNA to serve as template. First-strand cDNA was synthesized using SuperScript III with a 2:1 mix of oligo-dT and random hexamers. A synthetic immune receptor repertoire was used to gauge amplification bias, and whatever bias remained was removed computationally. Sequencing of the libraries was done on Illumina HiSeq with 60 bp reads that cover the CDR3, reading from J toward V. Per the authors' processing: Raw reads were preprocessed to remove errors, and CDR3 was defined according to IMGT conventions as the region from the conserved cysteine to phenylalanine. To get clonality, Shannon entropy was normalized by log2 of the number of productive unique TCRs and the result was subtracted from 1. CD4 or CD8 identity of scalp clones was inferred by cross-referencing scalp TCRbeta sequences with sorted blood CD4 and CD8 repertoires. TCRdb re-hosts the immuneACCESS table, in-frame sequences only. Its copies lack some clones; in the studies checked, an unresolved V gene accounts for under half of them, and the cause for the rest is not known. The V and J calls and clone size were taken over from that table, and D and trimming were inferred from the DNA. The table for this sample lists around 290,000 clones, none of them counted only once. Clones ranked in the top ten supply 0.9% to 1.5% of the sample.

Pooled mouse cutaneous lymph node cells were stained for CD4, CD8alpha, NKG2D, NKG2ACE and other markers and were then sorted on a BD Influx. This clone was seen a handful of times. No antigen is known for it. Note that gene names and germline sequences for this receptor are mouse ones. From the germline J gene comes the end of the CDR3, since the read stops 4 residues before it. The CDR3 starts with the cysteine, ends with the phenylalanine, and has 13 residues. Part of the CDR3 DNA is given, 27 bases translated from base 1. According to the germline V gene, CDR1 reads NNHDY and CDR2 reads SYVADS. V loses 4 bases, J loses 1 base, and the germline ends lie 7 bases apart.

The chain uses TRBV13-3 and TRBJ2-3; tentative D gene TRBD1, with 6 bases matching. Material for sequencing was CD4+ T cells sorted from a lymph node. This clonotype was sampled from a C3H/HeJ mouse with alopecia areata. The MHC haplotype for this mouse line is H2-k. CDR3 DNA, as far as it was read: TGTGCCAGCAGTCCAGGGGGTGCAGAA. Translated, this is CASSPGGAE. The entire CDR3 protein is CASSPGGAETLYF.